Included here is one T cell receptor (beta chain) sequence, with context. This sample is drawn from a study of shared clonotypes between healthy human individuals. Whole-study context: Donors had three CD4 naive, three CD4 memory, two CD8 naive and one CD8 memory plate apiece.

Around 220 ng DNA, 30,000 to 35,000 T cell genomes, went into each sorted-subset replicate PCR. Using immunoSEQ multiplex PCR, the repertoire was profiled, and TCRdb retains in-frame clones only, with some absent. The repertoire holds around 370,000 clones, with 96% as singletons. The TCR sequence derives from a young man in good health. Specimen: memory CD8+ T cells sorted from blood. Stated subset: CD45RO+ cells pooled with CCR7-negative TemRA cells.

The CDR3, as DNA: TGTGCCATCAGTGGGACACGCACAGATACGCAGTATTTT. Protein product: CAISGTRTDTQYF. V usage is TRBV10-3 and J usage is TRBJ2-3, with a tentative D call TRBD1 (5 bases). This CDR3 contains 13 residues. V was pared by 4 bases and J by 1 base, with 6 bases between. Germline V gives CDR1 ENHRY, CDR2 SYGVKD.